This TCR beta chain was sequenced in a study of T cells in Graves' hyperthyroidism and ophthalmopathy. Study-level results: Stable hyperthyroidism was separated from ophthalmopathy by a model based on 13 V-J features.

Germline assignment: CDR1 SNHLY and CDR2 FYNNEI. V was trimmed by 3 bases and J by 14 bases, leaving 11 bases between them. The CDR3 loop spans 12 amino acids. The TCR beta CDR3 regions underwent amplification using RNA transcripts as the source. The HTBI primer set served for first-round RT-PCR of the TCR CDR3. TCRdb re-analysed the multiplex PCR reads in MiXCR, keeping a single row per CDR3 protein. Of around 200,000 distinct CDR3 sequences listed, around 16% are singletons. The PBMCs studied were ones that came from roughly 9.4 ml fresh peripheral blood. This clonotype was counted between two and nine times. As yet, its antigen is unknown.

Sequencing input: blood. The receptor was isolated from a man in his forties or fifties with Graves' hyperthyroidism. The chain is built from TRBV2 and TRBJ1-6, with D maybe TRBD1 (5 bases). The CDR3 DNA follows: TGTGCCAGCAGTGACGGTGGGGGGTCCCTCCACTTT. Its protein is CASSDGGGSLHF.